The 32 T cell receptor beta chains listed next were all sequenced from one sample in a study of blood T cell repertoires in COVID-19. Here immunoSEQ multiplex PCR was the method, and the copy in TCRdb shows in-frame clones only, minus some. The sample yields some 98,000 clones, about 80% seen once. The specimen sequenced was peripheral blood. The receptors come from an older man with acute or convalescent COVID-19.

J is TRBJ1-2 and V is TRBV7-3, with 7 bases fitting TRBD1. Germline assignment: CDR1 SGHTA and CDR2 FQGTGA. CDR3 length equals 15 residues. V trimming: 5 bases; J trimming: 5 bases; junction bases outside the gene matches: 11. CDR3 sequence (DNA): TGTGCCAGCAGCGAACAACCGGGACAGTCTTATGGCTACACCTTC. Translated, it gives CASSEQPGQSYGYTF.

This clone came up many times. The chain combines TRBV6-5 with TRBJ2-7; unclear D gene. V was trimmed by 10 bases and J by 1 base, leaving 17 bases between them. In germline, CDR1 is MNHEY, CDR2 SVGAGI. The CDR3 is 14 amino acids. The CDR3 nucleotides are TGTGCCACCTCCCCCGGGTCGTGGTCCTACGAGCAGTACTTC. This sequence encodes CATSPGSWSYEQYF.

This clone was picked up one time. The CDR3 DNA is TGTGCCAGCAGCCAGGAACTAATGAACACTGAAGCTTTCTTT. Its protein is CASSQELMNTEAFF. The chain has TRBV3-1 (or the pseudogene TRBV3-2) and TRBJ1-1; no clear D. The length of the CDR3 is 14 residues. Germline CDR1 reads LGHDT; CDR2 reads YNNKEL (reference sequence). The ends were cut back, 3 bases at V and 0 bases at J, with 8 bases in the middle.

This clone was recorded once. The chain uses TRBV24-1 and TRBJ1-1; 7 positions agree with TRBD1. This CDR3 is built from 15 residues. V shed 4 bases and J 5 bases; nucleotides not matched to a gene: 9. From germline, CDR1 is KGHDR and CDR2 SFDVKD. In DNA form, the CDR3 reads TGTGCCACCAGTGACGCAGGGGGAGTGGGGACTGAAGCTTTCTTT. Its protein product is CATSDAGGVGTEAFF.

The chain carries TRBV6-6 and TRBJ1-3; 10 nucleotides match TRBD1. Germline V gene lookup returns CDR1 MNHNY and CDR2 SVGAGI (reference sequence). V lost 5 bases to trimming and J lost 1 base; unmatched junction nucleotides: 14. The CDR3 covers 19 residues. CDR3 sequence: CASSLRGTGALRSGNTIYF. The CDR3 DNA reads TGTGCCAGCAGTCTTCGAGGGACAGGGGCCCTCAGGTCTGGAAACACCATATATTTT.

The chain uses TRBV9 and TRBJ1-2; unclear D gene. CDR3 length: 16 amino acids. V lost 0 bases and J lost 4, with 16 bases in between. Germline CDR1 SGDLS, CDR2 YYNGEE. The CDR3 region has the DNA TGTGCCAGCAGCGTAGGCCACGGGTCCGACGGCTATGGCTACACCTTC. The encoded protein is CASSVGHGSDGYGYTF.

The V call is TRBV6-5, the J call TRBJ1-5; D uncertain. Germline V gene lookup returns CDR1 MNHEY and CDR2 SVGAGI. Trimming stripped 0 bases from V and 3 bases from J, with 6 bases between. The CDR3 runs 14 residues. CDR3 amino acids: CASSYSTDNQPQHF. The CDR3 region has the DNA TGTGCCAGCAGTTACTCGACTGACAATCAGCCCCAGCATTTT.

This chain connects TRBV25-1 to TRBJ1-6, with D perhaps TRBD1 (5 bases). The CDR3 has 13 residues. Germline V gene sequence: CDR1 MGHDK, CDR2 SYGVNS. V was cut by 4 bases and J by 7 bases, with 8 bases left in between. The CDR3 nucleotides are TGTGCCAGCAGTGGACAGTTGAATTCACCCCTCCACTTT. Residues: CASSGQLNSPLHF.

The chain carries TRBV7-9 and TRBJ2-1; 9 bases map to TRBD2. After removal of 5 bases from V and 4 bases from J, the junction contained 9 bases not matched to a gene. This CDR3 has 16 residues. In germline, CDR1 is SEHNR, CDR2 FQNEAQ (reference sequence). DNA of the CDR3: TGTGCCAGCAGCCGGAGGTCTAGCGGGATTTACAATGAGCAGTTCTTC. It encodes CASSRRSSGIYNEQFF.

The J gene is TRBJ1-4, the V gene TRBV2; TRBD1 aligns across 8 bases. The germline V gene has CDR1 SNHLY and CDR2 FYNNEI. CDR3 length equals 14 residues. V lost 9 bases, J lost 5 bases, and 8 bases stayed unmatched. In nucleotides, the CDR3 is TGTGCCAGTCGACAGGGGCCGCGAAATGAAAAACTGTTTTTT. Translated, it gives CASRQGPRNEKLFF.

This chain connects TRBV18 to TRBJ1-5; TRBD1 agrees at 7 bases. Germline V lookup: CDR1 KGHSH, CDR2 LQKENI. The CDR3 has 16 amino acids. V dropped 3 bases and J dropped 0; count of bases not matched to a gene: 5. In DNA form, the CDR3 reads TGTGCCAGCTCACCTACGACAGGGAATAGCAATCAGCCCCAGCATTTT. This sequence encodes CASSPTTGNSNQPQHF.

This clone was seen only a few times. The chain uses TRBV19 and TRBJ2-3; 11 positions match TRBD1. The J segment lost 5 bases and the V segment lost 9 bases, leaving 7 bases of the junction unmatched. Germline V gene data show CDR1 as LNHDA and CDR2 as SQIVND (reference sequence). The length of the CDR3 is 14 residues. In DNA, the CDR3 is TGTGCCAGCAAACCGGGACAGGGGGTAGATACGCAGTATTTT. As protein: CASKPGQGVDTQYF.

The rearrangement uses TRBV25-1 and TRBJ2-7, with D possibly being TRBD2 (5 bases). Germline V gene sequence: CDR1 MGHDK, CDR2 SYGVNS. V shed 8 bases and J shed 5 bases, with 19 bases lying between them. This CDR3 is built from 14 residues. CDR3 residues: CASEIYPGVHEQYF. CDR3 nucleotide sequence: TGTGCCAGCGAAATATATCCCGGGGTCCACGAGCAGTACTTC.

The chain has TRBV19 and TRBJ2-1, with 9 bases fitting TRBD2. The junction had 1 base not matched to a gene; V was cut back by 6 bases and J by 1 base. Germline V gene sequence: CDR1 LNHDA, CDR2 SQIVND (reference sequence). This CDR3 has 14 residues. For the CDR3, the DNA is TGTGCCAGTAGGAGCGGGGGGTCCTACAATGAGCAGTTCTTC. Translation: CASRSGGSYNEQFF.

The CDR3 reads CAWERGRTDTQYF. In nucleotides, the CDR3 is TGTGCCTGGGAGCGGGGGCGCACAGATACGCAGTATTTT. The chain joins TRBV30 to TRBJ2-3; 8 bases map to TRBD2. The CDR3 has 13 amino acids. V gave up 5 bases and J gave up 1 base; unmatched junction bases: 2. Germline V gene lookup returns CDR1 GTSNPN and CDR2 SVGIG (reference sequence).

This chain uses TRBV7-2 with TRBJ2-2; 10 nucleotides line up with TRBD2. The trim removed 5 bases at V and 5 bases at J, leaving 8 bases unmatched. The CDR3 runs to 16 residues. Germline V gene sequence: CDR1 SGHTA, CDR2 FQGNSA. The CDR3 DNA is TGTGCCAGCAGCGATTGGAAACTAGCGGGGACCGGGGAGCTGTTTTTT. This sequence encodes CASSDWKLAGTGELFF.

The CDR3 DNA sequence: TGTGCCAGCAGCCCCGGAGGGGGAGGGGAGACCCAGTACTTC. Translation: CASSPGGGGETQYF. This sequence joins TRBV7-2 and TRBJ2-5; D possibly corresponds to TRBD2 (7 bases). The CDR3 totals 14 residues. The ends were cut back, 5 bases at V and 5 bases at J, with 15 bases in the middle. The germline gives CDR1 SGHTA, CDR2 FQGNSA. Variable domain in full (rest from reference TRBV7-2 and TRBJ2-5): GAGVSQSPSNKVTEKGKDVELRCDPISGHTALYWYRQSLGQGLEFLIYFQGNSAPDKSGLPSDRFSAERTGGSVSTLTIQRTQQEDSAVYLCASSPGGGGETQYFGPGTRLLVL.

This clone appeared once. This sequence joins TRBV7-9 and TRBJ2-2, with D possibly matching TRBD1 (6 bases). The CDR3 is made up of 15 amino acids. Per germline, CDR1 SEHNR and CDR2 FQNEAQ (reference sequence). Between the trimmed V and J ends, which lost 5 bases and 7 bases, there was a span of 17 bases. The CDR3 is CASSPQDSAGGELFF. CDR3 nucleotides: TGTGCCAGCAGCCCTCAGGACAGTGCGGGCGGGGAGCTGTTTTTT.

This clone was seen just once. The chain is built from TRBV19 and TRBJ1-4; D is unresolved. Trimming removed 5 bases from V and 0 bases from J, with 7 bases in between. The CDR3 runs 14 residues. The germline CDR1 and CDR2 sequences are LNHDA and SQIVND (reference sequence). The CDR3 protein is CASSPRSTNEKLFF. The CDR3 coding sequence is TGTGCCAGTAGTCCACGGTCAACTAATGAAAAACTGTTTTTT.

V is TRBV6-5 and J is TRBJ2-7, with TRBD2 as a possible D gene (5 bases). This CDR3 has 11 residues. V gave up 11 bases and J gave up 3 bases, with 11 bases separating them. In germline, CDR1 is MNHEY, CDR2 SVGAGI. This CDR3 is CAASKGYEQYF. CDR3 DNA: TGTGCCGCTAGCAAGGGCTACGAGCAGTACTTC.

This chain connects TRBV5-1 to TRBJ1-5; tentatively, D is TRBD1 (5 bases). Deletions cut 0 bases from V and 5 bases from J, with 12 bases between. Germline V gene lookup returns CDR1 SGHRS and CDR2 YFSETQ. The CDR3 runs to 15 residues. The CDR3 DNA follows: TGCGCCAGCAGCTTGGGCCAGGGACTACATCAGCCCCAGCATTTT. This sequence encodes CASSLGQGLHQPQHF.

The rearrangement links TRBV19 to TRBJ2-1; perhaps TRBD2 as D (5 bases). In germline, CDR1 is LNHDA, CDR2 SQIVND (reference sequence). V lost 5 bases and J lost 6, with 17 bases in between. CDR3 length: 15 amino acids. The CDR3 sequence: CASSDQDWSGNEQFF. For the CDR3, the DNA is TGTGCCAGTAGTGACCAGGACTGGTCGGGCAATGAGCAGTTCTTC.

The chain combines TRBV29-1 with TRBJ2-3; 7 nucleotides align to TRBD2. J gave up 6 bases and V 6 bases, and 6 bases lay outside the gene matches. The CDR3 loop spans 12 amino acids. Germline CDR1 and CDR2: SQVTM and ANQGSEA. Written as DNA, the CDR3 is TGCAGCGTCTCGGGGGGTCATGATACGCAGTATTTT. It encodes CSVSGGHDTQYF.

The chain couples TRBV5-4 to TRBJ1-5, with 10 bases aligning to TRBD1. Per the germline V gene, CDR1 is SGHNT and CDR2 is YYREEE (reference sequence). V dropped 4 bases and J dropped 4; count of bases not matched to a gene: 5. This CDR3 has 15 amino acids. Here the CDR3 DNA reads TGTGCCAGCAGCCCGGGACAGGGGTTGAATCAGCCCCAGCATTTT. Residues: CASSPGQGLNQPQHF.

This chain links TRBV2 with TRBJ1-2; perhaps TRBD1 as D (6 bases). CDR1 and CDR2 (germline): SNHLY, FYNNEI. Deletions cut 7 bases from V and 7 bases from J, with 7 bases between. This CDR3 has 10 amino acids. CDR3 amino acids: CASNRAGYTF. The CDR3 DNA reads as TGTGCCAGCAACAGGGCTGGCTACACCTTC.

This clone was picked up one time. CDR3 bases: TGTGCCAGCAGCCAAGTTGCAGGGGTAGGTGCTTTCTTT. It codes for CASSQVAGVGAFF. The rearrangement joins TRBV14 to TRBJ1-1, with a weak D call TRBD1 (6 bases). Germline V gene sequence: CDR1 SGHDN, CDR2 FVKESK. The germline V and J ends were trimmed by 1 base and 11 bases, with 14 bases remaining between them. The CDR3 length is 13 residues.

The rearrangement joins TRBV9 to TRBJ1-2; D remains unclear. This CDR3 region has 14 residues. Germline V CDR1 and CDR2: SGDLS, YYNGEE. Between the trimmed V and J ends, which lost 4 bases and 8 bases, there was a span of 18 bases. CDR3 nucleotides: TGTGCCAGCAGCTCCCCGCGGTATATCTCCGGCTACACCTTC. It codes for CASSSPRYISGYTF. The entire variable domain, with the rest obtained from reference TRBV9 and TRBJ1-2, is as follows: DSGVTQTPKHLITATGQRVTLRCSPRSGDLSVYWYQQSLDQGLQFLIQYYNGEERAKGNILERFSAQQFPDLHSELNLSSLELGDSALYFCASSSPRYISGYTFGSGTRLTVV.

The CDR3 sequence is CAWSAVGLTGYEQYF. The CDR3 DNA reads TGTGCCTGGAGTGCCGTGGGCCTTACAGGCTACGAGCAGTACTTC. J is TRBJ2-7 and V is TRBV30; a possible D gene is TRBD1 (5 bases). V lost 1 base and J 3 bases, leaving 16 bases between the germline ends. The germline CDR1 and CDR2 sequences are GTSNPN and SVGIG (reference sequence). This CDR3 is built from 15 residues.

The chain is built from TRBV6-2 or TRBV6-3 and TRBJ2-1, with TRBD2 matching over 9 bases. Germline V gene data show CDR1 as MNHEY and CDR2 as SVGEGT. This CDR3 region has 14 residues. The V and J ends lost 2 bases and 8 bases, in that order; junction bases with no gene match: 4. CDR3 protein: CASSYGGRAHEQFF. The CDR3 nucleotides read TGTGCCAGCAGTTACGGCGGGAGGGCCCATGAGCAGTTCTTC.

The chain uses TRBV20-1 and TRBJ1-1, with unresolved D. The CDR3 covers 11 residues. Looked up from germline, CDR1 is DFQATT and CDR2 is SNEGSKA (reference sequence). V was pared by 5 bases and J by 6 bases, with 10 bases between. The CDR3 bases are TGCAGTGCTGAATTTCTATCTGAAGCTTTCTTT. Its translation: CSAEFLSEAFF.

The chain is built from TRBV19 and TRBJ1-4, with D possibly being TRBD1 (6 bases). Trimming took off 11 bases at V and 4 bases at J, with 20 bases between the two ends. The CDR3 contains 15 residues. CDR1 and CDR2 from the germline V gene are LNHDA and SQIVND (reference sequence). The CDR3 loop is CACGQYVAGNEKLFF. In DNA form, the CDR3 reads TGTGCCTGCGGACAGTACGTAGCTGGTAATGAAAAACTGTTTTTT.

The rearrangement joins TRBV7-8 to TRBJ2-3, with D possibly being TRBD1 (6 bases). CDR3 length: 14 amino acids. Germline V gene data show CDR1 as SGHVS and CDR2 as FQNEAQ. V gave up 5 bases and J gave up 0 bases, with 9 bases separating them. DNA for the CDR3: TGTGCCAGCAGCCCCGGACAGAGCACAGATACGCAGTATTTT. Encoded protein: CASSPGQSTDTQYF.